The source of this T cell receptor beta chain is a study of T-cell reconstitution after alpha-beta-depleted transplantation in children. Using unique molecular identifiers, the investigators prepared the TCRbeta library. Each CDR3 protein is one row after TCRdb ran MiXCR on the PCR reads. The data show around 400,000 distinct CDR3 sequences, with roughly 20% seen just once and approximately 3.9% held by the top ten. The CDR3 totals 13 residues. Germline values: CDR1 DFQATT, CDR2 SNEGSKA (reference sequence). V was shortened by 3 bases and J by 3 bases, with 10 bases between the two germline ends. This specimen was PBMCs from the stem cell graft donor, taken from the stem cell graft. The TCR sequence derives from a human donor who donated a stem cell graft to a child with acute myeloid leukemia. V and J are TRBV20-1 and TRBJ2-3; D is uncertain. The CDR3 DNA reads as TGCAGTGCTAGTGGAGAAGGGACAGATACGCAGTATTTT. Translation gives CSASGEGTDTQYF.